The sequence of this T cell receptor beta chain was determined in a study of blood T cell repertoires in COVID-19. Germline assignment: CDR1 SGHNT and CDR2 YYREEE (reference sequence). CDR3 length equals 15 residues. Between the trimmed V and J ends, which lost 3 bases and 0 bases, there was a span of 7 bases. In the source study's methods: Reference gene primers were amplified, and this amplification served to estimate nucleated cell counts. The protocol was immunoSEQ multiplex PCR, while the TCRdb copy is restricted to in-frame clones and leaves out a portion. V, J and clone size are those of that table, while D and trimming were read from the DNA. The repertoire includes under 350,000 clones, 65% to 90% of them detected once, and about 4% sits in the top ten. Participants had their cohort set by participant-reported clinical history.

This TCR came from a middle-aged woman with acute COVID-19. The rearrangement links TRBV5-4 to TRBJ2-6, with D tentatively TRBD2 (5 bases). The sample taken for sequencing was PBMCs or T cells enriched from blood (not recorded which). CDR3 DNA: TGTGCCAGCAGCTCCGAGGGCTCTGGGGCCAACGTCCTGACTTTC. Protein sequence: CASSSEGSGANVLTF.